The 8 T cell receptor beta chains below were found in one sample sequenced in a study of T cells expressing NK-cell markers. TCRdb re-called the 5' RACE reads, yielding one record per CDR3 amino acid sequence without DNA. Here the sample table reports 350,000 to 500,000 distinct CDR3 sequences. Specimen: blood T cells: a sorted CD56 or NKG2C T cell subset, CD4+ or CD8+ T cells, or bulk PBMC T cells (not recorded which). Receptors originate from a woman aged 18 to 75 in good health.

The gene calls are TRBV7-3 and TRBJ1-2. The germline V gene has CDR1 SGHTA and CDR2 FQGTGA. The CDR3 totals 13 residues. The CDR3 loop is CASSSGGHYGYTF.

V gene TRBV28 combines with J gene TRBJ2-1; TCRdb calls TRBD2, which cannot be checked without DNA. The CDR3 spans 13 residues. CDR1 is MDHEN and CDR2 is SYDVKM in the germline V gene. The chain's CDR3 is CASNSGKLLEQFF. Drawing the rest from reference TRBV28 and TRBJ2-1, the complete variable domain is DVKVTQSSRYLVKRTGEKVFLECVQDMDHENMFWYRQDPGLGLRLIYFSYDVKMKEKGDIPEGYSVSREKKERFSLILESASTNQTSMYLCASNSGKLLEQFFGPGTRLTVL.

V usage is TRBV28 and J usage is TRBJ1-3; absent DNA, TCRdb's TRBD1 call cannot be checked. CDR1 and CDR2 from the germline V gene are MDHEN and SYDVKM. This CDR3 contains 16 residues. The CDR3 is CASSSESSPSGNTIYF.

The chain combines TRBV30 with TRBJ2-3; TCRdb picks TRBD2, but there is no DNA to check that call. Germline CDR1 GTSNPN, CDR2 SVGIG (reference sequence). The CDR3 sequence is 18 residues long. The CDR3 loop is CAWSRGSGGPGATDTQYF.

The chain couples TRBV20-1 to TRBJ1-5; TCRdb's D call, TRBD1, is unchecked because there is no DNA. The CDR3 covers 14 residues. Per the germline V gene, CDR1 is DFQATT and CDR2 is SNEGSKA (reference sequence). The CDR3 spells CSAREGQHNQPQHF.

J is TRBJ2-1 and V is TRBV12-3 or TRBV12-4; TCRdb outputs TRBD1, but without DNA this stays unchecked. The CDR3 is 17 amino acids. The CDR3 protein is CASSYSSGTGGTNEQFF.

The chain employs TRBV7-7 and TRBJ2-1; TCRdb gives TRBD2 as the D gene, but with no DNA this cannot be confirmed. The germline gives CDR1 SSHAT, CDR2 FNYEAQ (reference sequence). CDR3 length equals 18 residues. This CDR3 is CASSLVPGLAGGKNEQFF.

The V call is TRBV6-1, the J call TRBJ2-2; TCRdb returns TRBD1, unconfirmable since there is no DNA. CDR1 MNHNS and CDR2 SASEGT come from the germline V gene. This CDR3 region has 13 residues. CDR3 residues: CASCTGDYGELFF.